These 17 T cell receptor beta chains share one sample of origin, sequenced in a study of T cell responses to AZD1222 COVID-19 vaccine. Libraries were prepared by immunoSEQ multiplex PCR; TCRdb keeps only in-frame clonotypes and omits some of them. The repertoire holds about 150,000 clones, with approximately 94% as singletons. The material was peripheral blood, obtained on day 0 of AZD1222 vaccination. Every receptor here comes from an adult in good health.

The chain uses TRBV2 and TRBJ1-2, with D possibly matching TRBD1 (5 bases). Between the trimmed V and J ends, which lost 4 bases and 8 bases, there was a span of 17 bases. CDR1 SNHLY and CDR2 FYNNEI come from the germline V gene. There are 14 residues in the CDR3. CDR3 in DNA: TGTGCCAGCAGTGGGCGGATTAACTGGGGGGGCTACACCTTC. It is translated as CASSGRINWGGYTF.

The V gene is TRBV6-5, the J gene TRBJ1-1; 10 bases map to TRBD1. V shed 7 bases, J shed 3 bases, and the junction held 5 bases outside the gene matches. The CDR3 has 14 residues. The V gene's germline CDR1 is MNHEY and CDR2 SVGAGI. This chain's CDR3 is CASTSGQGDTEAFF. The CDR3, as DNA: TGTGCCAGCACTTCCGGACAGGGGGACACTGAAGCTTTCTTT.

This chain links TRBV7-3 with TRBJ2-1; 7 nucleotides align to TRBD2. The CDR3 has 15 residues. J was trimmed by 8 bases and V by 6 bases; bases with no gene match: 13. The germline gives CDR1 SGHTA, CDR2 FQGTGA. Here the CDR3 reads CASSYLPSGRDEQFF. The CDR3 bases are TGTGCCAGCAGTTACCTCCCTAGCGGAAGGGATGAGCAGTTCTTC.

V is TRBV30 and J is TRBJ1-6; D is possibly TRBD1 (5 bases). Germline CDR1 GTSNPN, CDR2 SVGIG (reference sequence). Trimming left V 1 base short and J 0 bases short, with 10 bases between. The CDR3 is 16 residues long. The CDR3 sequence is CAWSGEGISYNSPLHF. DNA of the CDR3: TGTGCCTGGAGTGGGGAGGGGATCTCCTATAATTCACCCCTCCACTTT.

The chain joins TRBV6-5 to TRBJ1-1; 7 bases align to TRBD1. CDR1 and CDR2 (germline): MNHEY, SVGAGI. The junction had 3 bases not matched to a gene; V was cut back by 0 bases and J by 5 bases. The CDR3 spans 14 residues. This CDR3 reads CASSYSEGATEAFF. The CDR3 DNA reads as TGTGCCAGCAGTTACTCGGAGGGGGCGACTGAAGCTTTCTTT.

J is TRBJ2-5 and V is TRBV7-8, with TRBD2 as a possible D gene (7 bases). The CDR3 covers 15 residues. With 5 bases removed from V and 3 bases from J, the gap between germline ends came to 16 bases. The V gene's germline CDR1 is SGHVS and CDR2 FQNEAQ. The CDR3 bases are TGTGCCAGCAGCCCCCTCCCGGGGGGCGAAGAGACCCAGTACTTC. This encodes CASSPLPGGEETQYF.

The rearrangement links TRBV4-1 to TRBJ1-1; a possible D gene is TRBD1 (6 bases). Deletions cut 4 bases from V and 0 bases from J, with 15 bases between. This CDR3 has 16 amino acids. Germline V gene sequence: CDR1 MGHRA, CDR2 YSYEKL. The CDR3 bases are TGCGCCAGCAGCCGAAAGGAAAGGGGGATGAACACTGAAGCTTTCTTT. Its protein is CASSRKERGMNTEAFF.

This clone was recorded once. This chain joins TRBV2 and TRBJ2-3; a weak D match, TRBD2 (7 bases). CDR1 is SNHLY and CDR2 is FYNNEI in the germline V gene. The CDR3 covers 15 residues. Trimming pared 8 bases from V and 10 bases from J, leaving 25 bases between. The chain's CDR3 is CASALGMGGAKAQYF. The CDR3 region has the DNA TGTGCCAGCGCTCTCGGGATGGGGGGGGCCAAGGCGCAGTATTTT.

This chain joins TRBV9 and TRBJ1-1; possible D gene TRBD1, 6 bases. The germline V gene has CDR1 SGDLS and CDR2 YYNGEE. The CDR3 is made up of 16 amino acids. The V gene lost 4 bases and the J gene lost 0 bases, with 16 bases spanning the gap. The CDR3 nucleotides read TGTGCCAGCAGCCCGGAAGACAGGACCATGAACACTGAAGCTTTCTTT. Translating it yields CASSPEDRTMNTEAFF.

This clone was detected a few times. The V and J genes are TRBV6-6 and TRBJ1-1, with TRBD1 identical over 7 bases. This CDR3 is built from 22 residues. V lost 5 bases to trimming and J lost 3 bases; unmatched junction nucleotides: 30. CDR1 is MNHNY and CDR2 is SVGAGI in the germline V gene (reference sequence). Here the CDR3 reads CASSRLTEGWVRTGVLYTEAFF. The DNA for the CDR3 is TGTGCCAGCAGTCGACTGACCGAGGGTTGGGTACGGACAGGAGTTCTGTACACTGAAGCTTTCTTT.

This sequence joins TRBV5-8 and TRBJ2-1; D is possibly TRBD2 (6 bases). V was clipped by 4 bases and J by 0 bases, with 14 bases between them. This CDR3 has 16 amino acids. Germline V gene data show CDR1 as SGHTS and CDR2 as YDEGEE. The DNA of the CDR3 is TGTGCCAGCAGCGGGCGACTAGTCCACTCCTACAATGAGCAGTTCTTC. Translation: CASSGRLVHSYNEQFF.

V is TRBV3-1 (or the pseudogene TRBV3-2) and J is TRBJ2-2; 9 bases are shared with TRBD1. V was pared by 6 bases and J by 5 bases, with 7 bases of the junction left unmatched. The length of the CDR3 is 15 residues. Germline-derived CDR1 and CDR2 are LGHDT and YNNKEL (reference sequence). CDR3 nucleotides: TGTGCCAGCAGGAAAACCGGGACAGGGACCGGGGAGCTGTTTTTT. Its translation is CASRKTGTGTGELFF.

The chain couples TRBV11-3 to TRBJ1-1, with TRBD1 as a possible D gene (6 bases). The V gene's germline CDR1 is SGHNT and CDR2 YENEEA. The CDR3 is made up of 15 amino acids. V was pared by 1 base and J by 0 bases, with 9 bases between. The CDR3 DNA sequence: TGTGCCAGCAGCTTAGTCGGGACACTGAACACTGAAGCTTTCTTT. Protein product: CASSLVGTLNTEAFF.

The chain carries TRBV28 and TRBJ1-5, with D uncertain. The CDR3 sequence is 12 residues long. Trimming cost V 7 bases and J 1 base, with 5 bases left between them. Germline CDR1 reads MDHEN; CDR2 reads SYDVKM. In nucleotides, the CDR3 is TGTGCCAGCACGGAGAGCAATCAGCCCCAGCATTTT. As protein: CASTESNQPQHF.

V is TRBV6-6 and J is TRBJ2-7; possibly TRBD2 for D (5 bases). CDR1 MNHNY and CDR2 SVGAGI come from the germline V gene (reference sequence). Trimming left V 2 bases short and J 3 bases short, with 11 bases between. This CDR3 comprises 14 residues. The CDR3 DNA reads TGTGCCAGCAGTTACCTAAGCGGTCTCTACGAGCAGTACTTC. This translates into CASSYLSGLYEQYF.

The CDR3 nucleotides are TGTGCCATCAGTGGTGGAGGGGAAACGAGGGTACCTGAAGCTTTCTTT. Translating it yields CAISGGGETRVPEAFF. This chain links TRBV10-3 with TRBJ1-1; perhaps TRBD1 as D (5 bases). Trimming cost V 4 bases and J 6 bases, with 21 bases left between them. Germline CDR1 and CDR2: ENHRY and SYGVKD. This CDR3 spans 16 amino acids.

V and J are TRBV6-2 or TRBV6-3 and TRBJ2-1; 10 bases agree with TRBD2. After removal of 6 bases from V and 9 bases from J, the junction contained 14 bases not matched to a gene. This CDR3 is built from 16 residues. The germline CDR1 and CDR2 sequences are MNHEY and SVGEGT. The CDR3 DNA follows: TGTGCCAGCAGCTCCTATGGTAGCGGGGGGCTCAGTGAGCAGTTCTTC. Its protein is CASSSYGSGGLSEQFF.